The clone carrying this T cell receptor (beta chain) was seen many times. What it binds is unknown. Researchers used genomic DNA as the template to profile TCR beta VDJ and CDR3. MiXCR was run by TCRdb on the reads, yielding one entry per CDR3 protein. The table has fewer than 200,000 distinct CDR3 sequences, roughly 48% seen once. Germline loops: CDR1 SGHRS, CDR2 YFSETQ. The CDR3 consists of 13 residues. Trimming took 4 bases from V and 3 from J, leaving 10 bases between them. The data derive from a study of CD8+CD57+ T cells in acquired aplastic anemia. Study-wide context: The DNA of sorted CD4+ and CD8+ cells averaged 3.2 ug. For CD4+ cells, healthy donors had an average of about 10 million reads.

Overall study findings and caveats: Significance was not reached for CD8+ Simpson's diversity between patients and controls. Researchers report that 25 to 35 CD8+ CDR3 sequences appeared in both patients and controls.

The chain combines TRBV5-1 with TRBJ1-1; D is perhaps TRBD1 (5 bases). The sequenced sample consisted of sorted CD4+, CD8+, or CD8+CD57+ T cells (not recorded which) from PBMCs. The sequence was collected from a human donor in good health. CDR3 DNA sequence: TGCGCCAGCAGCACCCGACAGTACACTGAAGCTTTCTTT. Its protein is CASSTRQYTEAFF.